The present entry profiles one T cell receptor beta chain with its context. Its antigen has not been determined. One base away there is no much larger clone; base qualities are not given. The sequencer was an Illumina HiSeq 2500. Quantitative 5'-RACE with molecular barcodes was the method used to prepare the TCR beta libraries. Per the source publication's procedure: A new computational method, built on a probabilistic model of VDJ rearrangement, was used to identify disease-linked TCR variants. The public reads were quality trimmed at Q25 with fastp and then assembled into clones with MiXCR by TCRdb, keeping productive beta chains. Each entry merges the rows of one CDR3 protein and shows their most common DNA and genes. The V and J calls were not made by the authors but by TCRdb's processing. The sample table shows about 300,000 distinct CDR3 sequences, and 20% are seen once. Jointly, the top ten make up 3.5% of the sample.

The sample is drawn from a study of CD8 T cells in ankylosing spondylitis (dated by TCRdb to about 2017). Describing the broader study: The study profiled T cell receptor beta repertoires in healthy donors and ankylosing spondylitis patients to find disease-linked TCR variants. Peripheral blood was sampled, and synovial fluid was additionally collected from ankylosing spondylitis patients. In total, the full study cohort was made up of roughly 100 healthy donors and 25 or so ankylosing spondylitis patients. The research as a whole found: The disease-linked clones were reported to be significantly enriched in matched synovial fluid samples from ankylosing spondylitis patients. A TCR beta motif of about 8 highly homologous amino acid variants appeared characteristic of blood from ankylosing spondylitis patients. Some motif variants were previously reported in synovial fluid and blood of reactive arthritis patients, suggesting common disease-initiation mechanisms. In peripheral blood, the disease-linked clones were found at relatively low frequencies and had a CD8+ phenotype.

CDR1 and CDR2, per the germline V gene, are SGHDT and YYEEEE. A distance of 20 bases separates the germline ends of V and J, which lose 1 base and 13 bases respectively. Its CDR3 holds 15 amino acids, cysteine through phenylalanine. Only CDR3 DNA is held: 45 bases, read in frame from base 1. The source of this sequence is a female donor with ankylosing spondylitis or in good health (not recorded which). The sequenced material came from blood, either unsorted or a sorted T cell fraction (not recorded which). The rearranged chain carries TRBV5-6 and TRBJ2-2; the D gene is possibly TRBD1 or TRBD2, each agreeing over 5 bases. The CDR3 has the sequence CASSLRLGRPHALFF. The DNA sequence is as follows: TGTGCCAGCAGCTTGAGGTTGGGACGGCCCCACGCGCTGTTTTTT.